This TCR beta chain was identified during a study of blood T cell repertoires in COVID-19. About the research overall: Both acute and convalescent COVID-19 samples were obtained from the United States, Italy and Spain. T cells, B-cell-depleted T cells, or PBMCs provided the cDNA or gDNA that served as material.

The CDR3 has 14 amino acids. Deletions cut 4 bases from V and 0 bases from J, with 8 bases between. CDR1 is SGHTA and CDR2 is FQGNSA in the germline V gene. The authors' processing: From reference gene primer amplification, estimates of nucleated cell counts were derived. Only in-frame clones appear in the TCRdb table, and some are missing; sequencing was by immunoSEQ multiplex PCR. V, J and clone size reflect that table, while D and trimming were determined from the DNA. The sample records 50,000 to 60,000 clones, 80% to 85% being singletons. J is TRBJ2-3 and V is TRBV7-2; no reliable D call. Sequenced input: peripheral blood. The TCR originated in a human donor in a cohort sampled during active or convalescent COVID-19. CDR3 DNA: TGTGCCAGCAGCTCCCTGACTAGCACAGATACGCAGTATTTT. This translates into CASSSLTSTDTQYF.